A selection of T cell receptor beta chains follows, all from one sample in a study of tumor-infiltrating lymphocytes in primary liver carcinoma. TCRdb re-analysed the multiplex PCR reads in MiXCR, keeping a single row per CDR3 protein. This sample has 95,000 to 150,000 distinct CDR3 sequences, with 60% to 70% found just once. The sequenced sample consisted of liver tumor tissue from sampling region 1. These TCRs come from a woman between 55 and 75 years old with primary liver carcinoma and hepatitis B virus infection. Both conserved end residues are part of each CDR3. Fields, in order: J gene, V gene, D gene, clone size, CDR3 DNA, CDR3 protein. The D gene is left open where the match is weak. The listing skips clone size in some rows; elsewhere it reads once, few, many or a size class.

J: TRBJ2-1
V: TRBV18
D: TRBD2
size: .
DNA: TGTACCAGCTCACCACCAAGCGGGAGTCGGAATGAGCAGTTCTTC
CDR3: CTSSPPSGSRNEQFF

J: TRBJ2-3
V: TRBV11-3
D: TRBD2
size: .
DNA: TGTGCCAGCAGCGGGACTAGCGGGAGCTTCACAGATGCGCAGTATTTT
CDR3: CASSGTSGSFTDAQYF

J: TRBJ2-5
V: TRBV11-1
D: .
size: once
DNA: TGTGCCAGCAGCAACGGACTAACTGGAGGGCCAGTGAAAGAGACCCAGTACTTC
CDR3: CASSNGLTGGPVKETQYF

J: TRBJ2-5
V: TRBV12-3/TRBV12-4
D: TRBD2
size: medium-sized
DNA: TGTGCCAGCAGTCGACGGGAGGGCCGGGGAGCCCAGTACTTC
CDR3: CASSRREGRGAQYF

J: TRBJ2-5
V: TRBV12-5
D: .
size: .
DNA: TGTGTTAGTGGTACCTCGGATAGCCCTGGGGAGACCCAGTACTTC
CDR3: CVSGTSDSPGETQYF

J: TRBJ1-5
V: TRBV28
D: .
size: few
DNA: TGTGCCAGCAGGCCCAGCCACCTCAATCAGCCCCAGCATTTT
CDR3: CASRPSHLNQPQHF

J: TRBJ2-3
V: TRBV7-3
D: .
size: .
DNA: TGTGCCAGCAGTCAGGACCGGGGGGATACGCAGTATTTT
CDR3: CASSQDRGDTQYF

J: TRBJ1-2
V: TRBV2
D: .
size: once
DNA: TGTGCCAGCAGCCCTTCTGGGAGGGATGTGGGCTATGGCTACACCTTC
CDR3: CASSPSGRDVGYGYTF

J: TRBJ2-6
V: TRBV5-1
D: .
size: .
DNA: TGCGCCAGCAGCCCGGTGGTCGGAGCCTCTGGGGCCAACGTCCTGACTTTC
CDR3: CASSPVVGASGANVLTF

J: TRBJ1-1
V: TRBV6-6
D: .
size: .
DNA: TGTGCCAGCAATCAAATGGAGGGGAACATGGGTACTGAAGCTTTCTTT
CDR3: CASNQMEGNMGTEAFF

J: TRBJ2-3
V: TRBV5-5
D: .
size: many
DNA: TGTGCCAGCAGCTTAACCGGGAGCACAGATACGCAGTATTTT
CDR3: CASSLTGSTDTQYF

J: TRBJ2-7
V: TRBV5-1
D: .
size: .
DNA: TGCGCCAGCAGCTTGAGGCAGGGGATCTACGAGCAGTACTTC
CDR3: CASSLRQGIYEQYF

J: TRBJ1-1
V: TRBV5-1
D: .
size: .
DNA: TGCGCCAGCAGCAAGACAGCTATCGGCGTGAACACTGAAGCTTTCTTT
CDR3: CASSKTAIGVNTEAFF

J: TRBJ1-4
V: TRBV14
D: .
size: .
DNA: TGTGCCAGCAGCCAAGATTGGGAGGAAAAACTGTTTTTT
CDR3: CASSQDWEEKLFF

J: TRBJ2-7
V: TRBV12-3/TRBV12-4
D: TRBD2
size: many
DNA: TGTGCCAGCAGGTCTTGGCGGGAGGGCCAAAACGTGTACTTC
CDR3: CASRSWREGQNVYF

J: TRBJ1-5
V: TRBV5-5
D: .
size: .
DNA: TGTGTCAGCAGCGTTGGGACTTCCAACCAGCCCCAGCATTTT
CDR3: CVSSVGTSNQPQHF

J: TRBJ2-2
V: TRBV7-9
D: .
size: few
DNA: TGTGCCAGCAGCTTAAGGGGGAGCGGCGGGGAGCTGTTTTTT
CDR3: CASSLRGSGGELFF

J: TRBJ2-1
V: TRBV11-1
D: .
size: .
DNA: TGTGCCAACAACTTAGGGGGGACGACCTACAATGAGCGGTTCTTC
CDR3: CANNLGGTTYNERFF

J: TRBJ2-3
V: TRBV6-1
D: .
size: .
DNA: TGTGCCATCAGTATAAACGTATCTAGCACAGATACGCAGTATTTT
CDR3: CAISINVSSTDTQYF

J: TRBJ2-7
V: TRBV29-1
D: .
size: many
DNA: TGCAGCGTTGAAGTTCGGGGCCCCTACGAGCAGTACTTC
CDR3: CSVEVRGPYEQYF

J: TRBJ2-1
V: TRBV11-3
D: .
size: medium-sized
DNA: TGTGCCAGCAGCTTAGATGGAGGGGTCTACAATGAGCAGTTCTTC
CDR3: CASSLDGGVYNEQFF

J: TRBJ2-7
V: TRBV28
D: .
size: once
DNA: TGTGTCAGCGGCCGCCCGCGGGACAGATCCTACGAGCAGTACTTC
CDR3: CVSGRPRDRSYEQYF

J: TRBJ2-3
V: TRBV20-1
D: .
size: many
DNA: TGCAGTGCTAGAGATCTGGCTGTTCGGCAGTATTTT
CDR3: CSARDLAVRQYF

J: TRBJ2-1
V: TRBV11-2
D: TRBD2
size: medium-sized
DNA: TGTGCCAGCAGCTTAGGTTTTCTAGCGGACTACAATGAGCAGTTCTTC
CDR3: CASSLGFLADYNEQFF

J: TRBJ2-1
V: TRBV7-8
D: .
size: .
DNA: TGTGCCAGCAGATTTACTCAAGGGGAGCAGTTCTTC
CDR3: CASRFTQGEQFF

J: TRBJ2-3
V: TRBV11-1
D: TRBD1
size: .
DNA: TGTGCCAGCAACACCACCGGGACAGGGGGCCCAGATACACAGTATTTT
CDR3: CASNTTGTGGPDTQYF

J: TRBJ1-2
V: TRBV28
D: .
size: few
DNA: TGTGCCAGCAGTTTGCGGGGGGACGGGCGTCGCTACACCTTC
CDR3: CASSLRGDGRRYTF

J: TRBJ2-3
V: TRBV6-5
D: TRBD2
size: many
DNA: TGTGCCAGCAGGGCTAGCGGGCCAGGAACAGATACGCAGTATTTT
CDR3: CASRASGPGTDTQYF

J: TRBJ1-2
V: TRBV28
D: .
size: .
DNA: TGTGTCAGCAGACCATCACCGGCCGCCTGGACAGTCGTCTTC
CDR3: CVSRPSPAAWTVVF

J: TRBJ2-1
V: TRBV11-2
D: .
size: .
DNA: TGTGCTAGCAGCTTGGTCAGTAGGAACAACGAGCAGCTCTTC
CDR3: CASSLVSRNNEQLF

J: TRBJ1-6
V: TRBV11-2
D: .
size: medium-sized
DNA: TGTGCCAGCAGCTCAACGGGTAGGAGCTCACCCCTCCACTTT
CDR3: CASSSTGRSSPLHF

J: TRBJ2-7
V: TRBV5-8
D: .
size: .
DNA: TGTGCCAGCAGCTTGGGGCAGCTTTTAGGATACGAGCAGTACTTC
CDR3: CASSLGQLLGYEQYF

J: TRBJ1-6
V: TRBV13
D: .
size: many
DNA: TGTGCCAGCAGCTCGACGGGTCCGGGTAATTCACCCCTCCACTTT
CDR3: CASSSTGPGNSPLHF

J: TRBJ1-3
V: TRBV4-1
D: .
size: .
DNA: TGCGCCAGCAGCCAACAGGTTTCTGCAAACACCATATATTTT
CDR3: CASSQQVSANTIYF

J: TRBJ1-3
V: TRBV11-2
D: .
size: .
DNA: TGTGTCAGCAGCTTACATCCCGGACCGCAAAGCACCATATATTTT
CDR3: CVSSLHPGPQSTIYF

J: TRBJ2-1
V: TRBV11-3
D: TRBD2
size: .
DNA: TGCGCAAGCAGCTTAGGCGGGAGCACTGATGAGCAGTTCTTC
CDR3: CASSLGGSTDEQFF

J: TRBJ1-3
V: TRBV29-1
D: .
size: .
DNA: TGCAGCGCCCAAAGAGGAGACAGAACGAGATCTGGAAACACCATATATTTT
CDR3: CSAQRGDRTRSGNTIYF

J: TRBJ2-7
V: TRBV9
D: TRBD2
size: .
DNA: TGTGCCAGCAGCGTCGGGGGCTGGAGCGGGAGGAACTCCTACGAGCAGTATTTC
CDR3: CASSVGGWSGRNSYEQYF

J: TRBJ2-1
V: TRBV4-1
D: .
size: many
DNA: TGCGCCAGCAGCCAAGAGTGGGGGCCCTGGGCCAATGAGCAGTTCTTC
CDR3: CASSQEWGPWANEQFF

J: TRBJ2-3
V: TRBV6-6
D: .
size: many
DNA: TGTGCCAGCAGTCATTCGATAGGGCAGTATTTT
CDR3: CASSHSIGQYF

J: TRBJ2-1
V: TRBV1
D: .
size: .
DNA: TGCACCAGCAGCCTCGCCCTTAGCGGCGGGAGGGCCGTCGATGAGCGGTTCTTC
CDR3: CTSSLALSGGRAVDERFF

J: TRBJ2-7
V: TRBV10-3
D: .
size: .
DNA: TGTACCATCAGTGAGTCGATCCTCGGGTGTTCCTACGAGCAGTACTTC
CDR3: CTISESILGCSYEQYF

J: TRBJ2-2
V: TRBV11-2
D: .
size: many
DNA: TGTGCCAGCAGCTTTGGTACGGCTAGCGCAACCGGGGAGCTGTTTTTT
CDR3: CASSFGTASATGELFF

J: TRBJ2-3
V: TRBV7-3
D: .
size: .
DNA: TGTGCCAGCAGCTTACGGGCTAGTGCTTCGGGTGATACGCAGTATTTT
CDR3: CASSLRASASGDTQYF

J: TRBJ2-1
V: TRBV6-6
D: TRBD2
size: .
DNA: TGTGCCAGCAGTTCCCGCGGGACTAGCGGCTACAAAGAGCAGTTCTTC
CDR3: CASSSRGTSGYKEQFF

J: TRBJ2-5
V: TRBV11-3
D: .
size: .
DNA: TGTACCAGCAACTCCCTTAAGGGGGGAGGAGAGACCCAGTACTTC
CDR3: CTSNSLKGGGETQYF

J: TRBJ1-2
V: TRBV30
D: .
size: few
DNA: TGTGCCTGGACACAGGCAGGGGCACTATGGCTGGGAACCTTC
CDR3: CAWTQAGALWLGTF

J: TRBJ2-3
V: TRBV28
D: .
size: once
DNA: TGTGCCAGCAGTTTTGTGAATTACACAGATGTGCAGTATTTT
CDR3: CASSFVNYTDVQYF

J: TRBJ2-3
V: TRBV6-4
D: TRBD2
size: .
DNA: TGTGCCAGCAGTGGACTAGCGGGGGAAGGGGATACGCAGTATTTT
CDR3: CASSGLAGEGDTQYF

J: TRBJ2-3
V: TRBV11-3
D: .
size: .
DNA: TGTGCCAGTATCCAGTGGGCAGATACGCAGTATTTT
CDR3: CASIQWADTQYF

J: TRBJ2-1
V: TRBV11-2
D: TRBD2
size: .
DNA: TGTGCCAGCAGCCTTCCACTGGCGGGAGGCCCGAGAGAGCAGTTCTTC
CDR3: CASSLPLAGGPREQFF

J: TRBJ1-4
V: TRBV12-3/TRBV12-4
D: TRBD1
size: .
DNA: TGTGTCAGCAGTTTAAGGCAGGGGGATGAAAGACTGTTTTTT
CDR3: CVSSLRQGDERLFF

J: TRBJ2-2
V: TRBV29-1
D: .
size: .
DNA: TGTAGCGTTGGGGGGATCGGGGGCACCTGGGAGCTGTTTTTT
CDR3: CSVGGIGGTWELFF

J: TRBJ2-7
V: TRBV7-9
D: .
size: .
DNA: TGTGCCAGCAGCTCCCGACGGGGGTGGGAGACCTTCAACGAGCAGTACTTC
CDR3: CASSSRRGWETFNEQYF